Each of the 15 T cell receptor beta chains below was sequenced from the same sample in a study of T cells after yellow fever vaccination. One entry per CDR3 protein results from TCRdb running MiXCR on the 5' RACE reads. The profile shows a few hundred thousand distinct CDR3 sequences, around 6.8% of them singletons. Sample: PBMCs, taken 35 to 50 days after the first yellow fever vaccination. These receptors all stem from a man aged 18 to 30 who received the YFV17D yellow fever vaccine.

This clonotype has only a few counts. V and J are TRBV7-3 and TRBJ2-3, with 8 bases fitting TRBD2. Germline V gene data show CDR1 as SGHTA and CDR2 as FQGTGA. V lost 1 base to trimming and J lost 1 base; unmatched junction nucleotides: 1. This CDR3 region has 15 residues. The CDR3 sequence is CASSLIGGGTDTQYF. DNA for the CDR3: TGTGCCAGCAGCTTAATCGGGGGGGGCACAGATACGCAGTATTTT.

This clonotype was observed a handful of times. This chain joins TRBV12-5 and TRBJ2-4; maybe TRBD2 (5 bases). Trimming removed 5 bases at V and 2 bases at J, with 19 bases between. The germline CDR1 and CDR2 sequences are LGHNT and FRNRAP. The CDR3 spans 17 residues. The CDR3 here is CASGPPGEGSTKNIQYF. In DNA form, the CDR3 reads TGTGCTAGTGGTCCCCCCGGTGAGGGTTCTACCAAAAACATTCAGTACTTC.

This clonotype was observed at least ten times. The genes are TRBV18 and TRBJ2-5; no definite D call. V lost 3 bases and J 1 base, leaving 9 bases between the germline ends. The CDR3 length is 14 residues. CDR1 and CDR2 (germline): KGHSH, LQKENI. CDR3 in amino acids: CASSPPGSQETQYF. The CDR3 nucleotides are TGTGCCAGCTCACCCCCGGGCAGCCAAGAGACCCAGTACTTC.

The chain couples TRBV6-5 to TRBJ2-7, with D maybe TRBD1 (5 bases). Germline V CDR1 and CDR2: MNHEY, SVGAGI. Trimming shortened V by 2 bases and J by 4 bases, and 12 bases separated the two germline ends. The CDR3 runs to 14 residues. The CDR3 loop is CASSYGARVYEQYF. The CDR3 nucleotides are TGTGCCAGCAGTTACGGGGCCAGGGTGTACGAGCAGTACTTC.

This clonotype was detected only a few times. The chain recombines TRBV7-2 with TRBJ2-5; 12 positions agree with TRBD2. CDR3 length: 17 residues. Trimming removed 0 bases from V and 3 bases from J; junction bases left unmatched: 5. Germline V CDR1 and CDR2: SGHTA, FQGNSA. As DNA, the CDR3 is TGTGCCAGCAGCTTAGCGCGCCTAGCGGGGGGGAAAGAGACCCAGTACTTC. Its protein product is CASSLARLAGGKETQYF.

Only a few counts were recorded for this clonotype. The V call is TRBV5-1, the J call TRBJ1-2; D not certain. This CDR3 comprises 14 residues. Trimming took off 0 bases at V and 6 bases at J, with 12 bases between the two ends. Germline assignment: CDR1 SGHRS and CDR2 YFSETQ. CDR3 loop: CASSLGVVSDGYTF. The CDR3, as DNA: TGCGCCAGCAGCTTGGGGGTCGTCAGTGATGGCTACACCTTC.

This clonotype was counted between two and nine times. The V and J genes are TRBV15 and TRBJ1-1, with D hard to call. This CDR3 is 13 amino acids long. CDR1 is LNHNV and CDR2 is YYDKDF in the germline V gene (reference sequence). Trimming left V 1 base short and J 1 base short, with 4 bases between. The CDR3 is CATSRAGNTEAFF. The CDR3 region has the DNA TGTGCCACCAGCAGAGCGGGGAACACTGAAGCTTTCTTT.

The V and J genes are TRBV7-2 and TRBJ1-1; a possible D gene is TRBD1 (5 bases). The CDR3 covers 11 residues. Germline CDR1 and CDR2: SGHTA and FQGNSA. Deletions cut 5 bases from V and 8 bases from J, with 9 bases between. This CDR3 is CASSNRDEAFF. The CDR3, as DNA: TGTGCCAGCAGCAACCGGGACGAAGCTTTCTTT.

The V gene is TRBV6-5, the J gene TRBJ2-5; the match to TRBD2 covers 14 bases. V lost 4 bases to trimming and J lost 4 bases; unmatched junction nucleotides: 2. Germline V gives CDR1 MNHEY, CDR2 SVGAGI. The CDR3 has 15 residues. CDR3 sequence reads: CASSSGTSGRETQYF. As DNA, the CDR3 is TGTGCCAGCAGTTCCGGGACTAGCGGGAGAGAGACCCAGTACTTC.

The sample holds a few counts of this clonotype. CDR3 loop: CASSLQRGGITDTQYF. For the CDR3, the DNA is TGTGCCAGCAGTCTTCAGCGGGGGGGCATCACAGATACGCAGTATTTT. The rearrangement joins TRBV27 to TRBJ2-3; 10 bases are shared with TRBD2. Trimming cost V 5 bases and J 2 bases; bases outside gene matches: 7. Germline V gene lookup returns CDR1 MNHEY and CDR2 SMNVEV (reference sequence). CDR3 length equals 16 residues.

In this sample, this clonotype turned up a few times. The chain couples TRBV5-5 to TRBJ2-7; no reliable D call. Trimming removed 0 bases at V and 6 bases at J, with 16 bases between. There are 15 residues in the CDR3. Germline values: CDR1 SGHKS, CDR2 YYEKEE (reference sequence). CDR3 sequence (DNA): TGTGCCAGCAGCTTGGAACTGAACCTAATGGGCGAGCAGTACGTC. Residues: CASSLELNLMGEQYV.

This clonotype was seen a few times. The chain links TRBV12-3 or TRBV12-4 to TRBJ1-4; TRBD1 matches at 9 bases. The CDR3 covers 15 residues. The trim removed 6 bases at V and 5 bases at J, leaving 7 bases unmatched. CDR3: CASRPGGTGNEKLFF. CDR3 sequence (DNA): TGTGCCAGCAGACCTGGGGGGACAGGGAATGAAAAACTGTTTTTT.

The sample holds a few counts of this clonotype. The gene calls are TRBV27 and TRBJ2-2; D perhaps matches TRBD1 (6 bases). The CDR3 totals 16 residues. Germline V gene lookup returns CDR1 MNHEY and CDR2 SMNVEV (reference sequence). Trimming pared 7 bases from V and 1 base from J, leaving 16 bases between. The CDR3: CASTSPTGMNTGELFF. The CDR3 nucleotides are TGTGCCAGCACTTCCCCCACAGGGATGAACACCGGGGAGCTGTTTTTT.

This clonotype was counted ten times or more. This chain links TRBV12-3 or TRBV12-4 with TRBJ2-2; tentatively, D is TRBD2 (6 bases). CDR3 length: 15 amino acids. V lost 6 bases, J lost 5 bases, and 16 bases lay in between. The CDR3 coding sequence is TGTGCCAGCAGCCCGCGGGGCTTTATGACCGGGGAGCTGTTTTTT. Encoded protein: CASSPRGFMTGELFF.

This clonotype has more than one count but fewer than ten. This chain links TRBV7-9 with TRBJ1-2; the D gene is possibly TRBD1 (6 bases). The CDR3 runs to 15 residues. Germline lookup yields CDR1 SEHNR and CDR2 FQNEAQ (reference sequence). V lost 3 bases to trimming and J lost 5 bases, with 16 bases between them. CDR3 residues: CASSFGDKPLYGYTF. DNA for the CDR3: TGTGCCAGCAGCTTCGGGGACAAGCCCTTGTATGGCTACACCTTC. The entire variable domain, with the rest obtained from reference TRBV7-9 and TRBJ1-2, is as follows: DTGVSQNPRHKITKRGQNVTFRCDPISEHNRLYWYRQTLGQGPEFLTYFQNEAQLEKSRLLSDRFSAERPKGSFSTLEIQRTEQGDSAMYLCASSFGDKPLYGYTFGSGTRLTVV.